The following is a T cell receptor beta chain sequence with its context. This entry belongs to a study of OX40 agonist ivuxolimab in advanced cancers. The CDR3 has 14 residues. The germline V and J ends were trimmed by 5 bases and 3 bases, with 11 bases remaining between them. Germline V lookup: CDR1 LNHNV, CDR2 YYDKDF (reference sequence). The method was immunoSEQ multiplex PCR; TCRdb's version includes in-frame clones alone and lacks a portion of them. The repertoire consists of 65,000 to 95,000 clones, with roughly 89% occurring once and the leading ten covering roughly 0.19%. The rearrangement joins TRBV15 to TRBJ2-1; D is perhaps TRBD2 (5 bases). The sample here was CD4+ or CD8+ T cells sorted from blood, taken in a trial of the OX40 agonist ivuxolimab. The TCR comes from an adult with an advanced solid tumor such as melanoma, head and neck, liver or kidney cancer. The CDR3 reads CATSGPGDYNEQFF. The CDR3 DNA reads TGTGCCACCAGCGGACCCGGGGACTACAATGAGCAGTTCTTC.